This entry lists 13 T cell receptor beta chains sequenced from one sample in a study of blood T cell repertoires in COVID-19. Generated by immunoSEQ multiplex PCR, the TCRdb table keeps only in-frame clones and is missing some. The data show about 270,000 clones, with less than 85% seen just once and less than 4% held by the top ten. Sequenced sample: peripheral blood. These TCRs come from a woman aged 18-29 years with acute or convalescent COVID-19.

The chain has TRBV7-2 and TRBJ2-7; D remains unclear. The ends were cut back, 4 bases at V and 1 base at J, with 5 bases in the middle. The germline CDR1 and CDR2 sequences are SGHTA and FQGNSA. There are 12 residues in the CDR3. As DNA, the CDR3 is TGTGCCAGCAGCTCCCTTTCCTACGAGCAGTACTTC. This codes for CASSSLSYEQYF.

V usage is TRBV7-9 and J usage is TRBJ1-2; 7 positions agree with TRBD1. Unmatched junction bases numbered 14, after V lost 8 bases and J lost 8 bases. The CDR3 is made up of 14 amino acids. From germline, CDR1 is SEHNR and CDR2 FQNEAQ (reference sequence). CDR3 region: CASSKGQNFQGYTF. The CDR3 bases are TGTGCCAGCTCAAAGGGACAGAACTTTCAGGGCTACACCTTC. Together with reference TRBV7-9 and TRBJ1-2, the CDR3 gives the full variable domain: DTGVSQNPRHKITKRGQNVTFRCDPISEHNRLYWYRQTLGQGPEFLTYFQNEAQLEKSRLLSDRFSAERPKGSFSTLEIQRTEQGDSAMYLCASSKGQNFQGYTFGSGTRLTVV.

V and J are TRBV7-9 and TRBJ1-1; TRBD1 agrees at 9 bases. The CDR3 length is 17 residues. V lost 7 bases and J lost 2; bases outside the gene matches: 14. Germline V gene lookup returns CDR1 SEHNR and CDR2 FQNEAQ (reference sequence). The CDR3 DNA follows: TGTGCCAGCAACCTAAATCCGGGACAGGGTCTCAACACTGAAGCTTTCTTT. Protein product: CASNLNPGQGLNTEAFF.

This chain links TRBV28 with TRBJ2-7; the D gene is possibly TRBD1 (7 bases). The V gene lost 6 bases and the J gene lost 4 bases, with 16 bases spanning the gap. The CDR3 is 14 residues long. CDR1 is MDHEN, CDR2 SYDVKM, per germline. The CDR3 bases are TGTGCCAGCAGAGATACAGGGGCGGGGTACGAGCAGTACTTC. This translates into CASRDTGAGYEQYF.

The V call is TRBV5-1, the J call TRBJ2-1, with 12 nucleotides matching TRBD2. The CDR3 covers 16 residues. The J segment lost 0 bases and the V segment lost 4 bases, leaving 2 bases of the junction unmatched. CDR1 is SGHRS and CDR2 is YFSETQ in the germline V gene. The CDR3 spells CASSPTSGSSYNEQFF. The CDR3 DNA is TGCGCCAGCAGCCCGACTAGCGGGAGCTCCTACAATGAGCAGTTCTTC.

This clone was seen just once. The chain employs TRBV2 and TRBJ2-1, with 7 bases fitting TRBD1. This CDR3 has 14 residues. V trimming: 3 bases; J trimming: 6 bases; junction bases outside the gene matches: 5. Germline loops: CDR1 SNHLY, CDR2 FYNNEI. Here the CDR3 reads CASSDIRGPNEQFF. DNA for the CDR3: TGTGCCAGCAGTGATATAAGGGGGCCCAATGAGCAGTTCTTC.

V gene TRBV6-2 or TRBV6-3 combines with J gene TRBJ1-6; D possibly corresponds to TRBD1 (5 bases). Trimming removed 2 bases from V and 10 bases from J, with 15 bases in between. This CDR3 region has 15 residues. CDR1 and CDR2 (germline): MNHEY, SVGEGT. The CDR3 DNA follows: TGTGCCAGCAGTTACCGCGGGACTGTGGGCTCACCCCTCCACTTT. This gives the protein CASSYRGTVGSPLHF.

The rearrangement joins TRBV6-2 or TRBV6-3 to TRBJ1-5; D remains ambiguous. Germline V CDR1 and CDR2: MNHEY, SVGEGT. CDR3 size: 15 residues. The V gene lost 2 bases and the J gene lost 3 bases, with 11 bases spanning the gap. This chain's CDR3 is CASSYVQVTNQPQHF. As DNA, the CDR3 is TGTGCCAGCAGTTACGTCCAGGTCACCAATCAGCCCCAGCATTTT.

The rearrangement joins TRBV7-6 to TRBJ2-2; tentative D call: TRBD2 (6 bases). This CDR3 contains 16 residues. The ends were cut back, 1 base at V and 5 bases at J, with 14 bases in the middle. Per the germline V gene, CDR1 is SGHVS and CDR2 is FNYEAQ. CDR3 bases: TGTGCCAGCAGCTTAGTGGGGGGAGAGGGAACCGGGGAGCTGTTTTTT. Protein sequence: CASSLVGGEGTGELFF.

This chain connects TRBV15 to TRBJ1-1; 7 nucleotides align to TRBD1. The CDR3 covers 15 residues. The V segment lost 1 base and the J segment 5 bases; nucleotides outside the gene matches: 7. Per the germline V gene, CDR1 is LNHNV and CDR2 is YYDKDF (reference sequence). The CDR3 protein is CATSRAGAGGTEAFF. In DNA form, the CDR3 reads TGTGCCACCAGCAGAGCAGGGGCAGGGGGTACTGAAGCTTTCTTT.

The chain has TRBV12-3 or TRBV12-4 and TRBJ1-2; no clear D. V was trimmed by 6 bases and J by 5 bases, leaving 10 bases between them. The CDR3 spans 12 residues. CDR3 nucleotide sequence: TGTGCCAGCAGGCCGGGGAATTATGGCTACACCTTC. Protein sequence: CASRPGNYGYTF.

The gene calls are TRBV3-1 (or the pseudogene TRBV3-2) and TRBJ2-5; 11 bases are a match to TRBD2. V was clipped by 0 bases and J by 2 bases; unmatched bases: 8. The CDR3 extends over 18 amino acids. The germline V gene has CDR1 LGHDT and CDR2 YNNKEL (reference sequence). The CDR3 here is CASSQDRQGLAVQETQYF. CDR3 in DNA: TGTGCCAGCAGCCAAGATCGGCAGGGACTAGCGGTACAAGAGACCCAGTACTTC.

The rearrangement uses TRBV6-2 or TRBV6-3 and TRBJ2-1; 10 nucleotides match TRBD2. CDR3 length: 15 amino acids. The J segment lost 6 bases and the V segment lost 5 bases, leaving 7 bases of the junction unmatched. Germline assignment: CDR1 MNHEY and CDR2 SVGEGT. The CDR3 protein is CASSPWVAGGNEQFF. CDR3 bases: TGTGCCAGCAGTCCCTGGGTAGCGGGGGGCAATGAGCAGTTCTTC.